The TCR beta chain under discussion was sequenced for a study of T-cell memory formation after mild COVID-19 (dated by TCRdb to about 2021). Regarding the study in general: TCR sequence clusters from the two donors were found to be largely donor specific. The cohort was made up of two young adult volunteers, one female and one male, who were previously healthy. T-cell clones expanding and contracting after mild COVID-19 in two donors were tracked by longitudinal TCRalpha and TCRbeta repertoire sequencing.

Ficoll-Paque density gradient centrifugation was the method used to isolate PBMCs. On the study overall, not on this receptor specifically: Contracting CD4+ clones appeared mostly in the CM and EM memory subsets, whereas CD8+ clones were enriched in EMRA. Some responding clones were detected in pre-infection memory, suggesting pre-existing cross-reactive memory T cells joined the SARS-CoV-2 response. Clones that contracted from day 15 to 85 showed balanced CD4/CD8 phenotypes, whereas a second wave of clones that expanded from day 15 to 37 leaned towards CD4+. The study covered only a couple of mild cases, and larger cohorts including severe cases with pre-infection samples were considered necessary. SARS-CoV-2 specificity of the second-wave clones peaking on day 37 was not confirmed.

This clonotype was picked up a small number of times. It lacks a known antigen. No much larger clone exists at a distance of one base, and base qualities are not known. TCRdb shows the sequencer as Illumina NovaSeq 6000. cDNA libraries for TCRalpha and TCRbeta were prepared by 5'RACE using constant-segment primers, with sample barcodes and unique molecular identifiers added. RNA was extracted from every sample with Trizol reagent. Library amplification was performed in two PCR steps, and a second sample barcode and Illumina TruSeq adapters were introduced in the second step. Libraries were sequenced on an Illumina NovaSeq with 2 x 150 bp paired-end reads. The source study handled its data this way. Demultiplexing of reads and collapsing into UMI-guided consensus sequences were performed with migec v1.2.7. Using mixcr v2.1.11, UMI consensuses were aligned to TRA and TRB V and J templates and then assembled into clonotypes. Expanded or contracted clonotypes were those called significant by both edgeR and NoisET, with noise models trained on biological replicates. For edgeR calls, the thresholds were a false discovery rate-adjusted p below 0.01 and a log2 fold-change of 1. As an exploratory analysis of dynamics, max-normalized trajectories of the 1000 most abundant clonotypes were examined by PCA with hierarchical clustering. Each responding clone was given a CD4 or CD8 phenotype based on the CD4+ and CD8+ repertoires, which had been sequenced separately. Using fastp trimming at Q25 and MiXCR clonotype assembly, TCRdb reanalyzed the public sequencing data and kept in-frame beta chains. Identical CDR3 protein sequences are pooled into one entry, listed with their most common genes and DNA. The V and J calls shown here were made by TCRdb, not taken from the authors' results. The sample table shows some 350,000 distinct CDR3 sequences, and less than 20% are seen once. Approximately 20% of the sample is held by the ten biggest clonotypes.

The CDR3 has 15 amino acids, counting the end cysteine and phenylalanine. The sequence is cut down to CDR3 DNA, 45 bases in frame from base 1. The germline V and J ends show losses of 4 bases and 1 base respectively, and no gene match explains 4 bases of the junction. Reading the germline V gene gives CDR1 MGHDK and CDR2 SYGVNS. Recombination linked TRBV25-1 to TRBJ1-1; TRBD1 aligns with 9 central bases. The sample comprised PBMCs or a T cell subset sorted from them (not recorded which). The TCR sequence derives from a young man who had mild COVID-19 (a few samples of this study predate the infection). The sample titles of this study are shuffled in the database, so cell type and time point are left out; the donor was told from shared clones. The bases read TGTGCCAGCAGTGGCACAGGGGGCCGGAACACTGAAGCTTTCTTT. Its protein product is CASSGTGGRNTEAFF.